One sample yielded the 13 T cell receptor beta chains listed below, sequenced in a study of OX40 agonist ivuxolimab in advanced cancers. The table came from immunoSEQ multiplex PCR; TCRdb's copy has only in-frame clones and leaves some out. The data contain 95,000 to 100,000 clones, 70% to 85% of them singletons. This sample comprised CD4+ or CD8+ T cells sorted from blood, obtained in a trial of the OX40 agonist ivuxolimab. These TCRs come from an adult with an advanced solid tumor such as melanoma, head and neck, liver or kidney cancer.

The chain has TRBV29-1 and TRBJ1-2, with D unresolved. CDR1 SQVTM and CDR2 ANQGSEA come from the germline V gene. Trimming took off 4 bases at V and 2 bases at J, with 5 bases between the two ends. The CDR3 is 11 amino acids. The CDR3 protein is CSVAGNYGYTF. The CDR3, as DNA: TGCAGCGTTGCTGGGAACTATGGCTACACCTTC.

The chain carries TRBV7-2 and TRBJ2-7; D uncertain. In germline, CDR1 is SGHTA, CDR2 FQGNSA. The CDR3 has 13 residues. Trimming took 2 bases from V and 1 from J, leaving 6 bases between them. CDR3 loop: CASSLIQSYEQYF. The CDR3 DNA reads TGTGCCAGCAGCTTAATTCAGTCCTACGAGCAGTACTTC.

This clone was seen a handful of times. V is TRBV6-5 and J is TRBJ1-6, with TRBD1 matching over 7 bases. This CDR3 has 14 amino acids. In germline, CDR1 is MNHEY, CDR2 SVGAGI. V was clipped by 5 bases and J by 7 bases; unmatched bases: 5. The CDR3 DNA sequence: TGTGCCAGCAGTCTCAGACAGGGAAATTCACCCCTCCACTTT. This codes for CASSLRQGNSPLHF.

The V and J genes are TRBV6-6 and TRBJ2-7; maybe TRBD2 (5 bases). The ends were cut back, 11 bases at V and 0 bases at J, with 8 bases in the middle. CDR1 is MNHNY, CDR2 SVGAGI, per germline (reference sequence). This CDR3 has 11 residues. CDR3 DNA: TGTGCCTCCGGGGTCTCCTACGAGCAGTACTTC. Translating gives CASGVSYEQYF.

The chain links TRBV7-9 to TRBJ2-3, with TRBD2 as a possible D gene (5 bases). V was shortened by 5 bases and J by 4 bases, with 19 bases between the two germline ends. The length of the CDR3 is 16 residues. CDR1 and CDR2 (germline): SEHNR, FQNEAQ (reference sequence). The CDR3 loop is CASSHRNTGIPDTQYF. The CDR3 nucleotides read TGTGCCAGCAGCCATCGGAACACGGGGATCCCAGATACGCAGTATTTT.

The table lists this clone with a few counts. In DNA, the CDR3 is TGTGCCAGCAGTTCCCGGACAGCCCCTTATGGCTACACCTTC. Translated, it gives CASSSRTAPYGYTF. This chain connects TRBV6-5 to TRBJ1-2, with D possibly matching TRBD1 (6 bases). The V gene lost 4 bases and the J gene lost 5 bases, with 14 bases spanning the gap. Germline V lookup: CDR1 MNHEY, CDR2 SVGAGI. CDR3 length: 14 residues.

The DNA for the CDR3 is TGTGCCAGCAGTGACGGGGGGACTGAGCAGTTCTTC. Encoded protein: CASSDGGTEQFF. The chain combines TRBV6-1 with TRBJ2-1, with TRBD2 identical over 7 bases. After removal of 3 bases from V and 9 bases from J, the junction contained 2 bases not matched to a gene. CDR1 is MNHNS and CDR2 is SASEGT in the germline V gene. The CDR3 has 12 residues.

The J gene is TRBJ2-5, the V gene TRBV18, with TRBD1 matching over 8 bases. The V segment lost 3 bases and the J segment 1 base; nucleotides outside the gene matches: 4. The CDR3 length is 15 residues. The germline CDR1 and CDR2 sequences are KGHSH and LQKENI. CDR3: CASSPGQGFQETQYF. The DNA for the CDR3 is TGTGCCAGCTCACCCGGACAGGGTTTCCAAGAGACCCAGTACTTC.

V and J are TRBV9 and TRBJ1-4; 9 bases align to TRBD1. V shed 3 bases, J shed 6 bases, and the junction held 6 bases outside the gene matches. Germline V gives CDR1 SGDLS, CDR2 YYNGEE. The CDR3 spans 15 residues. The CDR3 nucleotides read TGTGCCAGCAGCGATGGGACAGGGAGGCATGAAAAACTGTTTTTT. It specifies CASSDGTGRHEKLFF. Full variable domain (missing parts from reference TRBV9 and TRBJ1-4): DSGVTQTPKHLITATGQRVTLRCSPRSGDLSVYWYQQSLDQGLQFLIQYYNGEERAKGNILERFSAQQFPDLHSELNLSSLELGDSALYFCASSDGTGRHEKLFFGSGTQLSVL.

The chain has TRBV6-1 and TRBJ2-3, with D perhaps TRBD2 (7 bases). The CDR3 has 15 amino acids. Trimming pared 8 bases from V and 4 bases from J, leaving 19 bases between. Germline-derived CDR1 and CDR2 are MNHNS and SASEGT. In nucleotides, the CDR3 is TGTGCCAGCCAGATAAGGAAGGGGGGGCCAGATACGCAGTATTTT. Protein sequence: CASQIRKGGPDTQYF.

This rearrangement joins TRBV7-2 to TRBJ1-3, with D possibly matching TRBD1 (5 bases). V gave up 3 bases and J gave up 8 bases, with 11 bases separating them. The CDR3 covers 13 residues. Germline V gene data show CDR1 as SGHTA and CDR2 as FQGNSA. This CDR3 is CASSFARGDTIYF. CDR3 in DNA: TGTGCCAGCAGCTTCGCACGGGGGGACACCATATATTTT.

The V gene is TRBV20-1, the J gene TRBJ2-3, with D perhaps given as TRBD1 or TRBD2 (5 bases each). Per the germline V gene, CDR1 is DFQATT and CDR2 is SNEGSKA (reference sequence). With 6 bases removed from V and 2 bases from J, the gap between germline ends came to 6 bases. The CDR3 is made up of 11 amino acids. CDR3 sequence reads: CSAGVTDTQYF. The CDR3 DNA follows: TGCAGTGCGGGGGTCACAGATACGCAGTATTTT.

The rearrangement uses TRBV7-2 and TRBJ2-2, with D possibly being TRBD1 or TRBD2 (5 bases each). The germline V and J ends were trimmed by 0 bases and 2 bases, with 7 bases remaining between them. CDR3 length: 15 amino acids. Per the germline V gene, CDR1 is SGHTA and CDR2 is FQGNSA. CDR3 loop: CASSLAGVNTGELFF. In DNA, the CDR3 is TGTGCCAGCAGCTTAGCGGGGGTAAACACCGGGGAGCTGTTTTTT.